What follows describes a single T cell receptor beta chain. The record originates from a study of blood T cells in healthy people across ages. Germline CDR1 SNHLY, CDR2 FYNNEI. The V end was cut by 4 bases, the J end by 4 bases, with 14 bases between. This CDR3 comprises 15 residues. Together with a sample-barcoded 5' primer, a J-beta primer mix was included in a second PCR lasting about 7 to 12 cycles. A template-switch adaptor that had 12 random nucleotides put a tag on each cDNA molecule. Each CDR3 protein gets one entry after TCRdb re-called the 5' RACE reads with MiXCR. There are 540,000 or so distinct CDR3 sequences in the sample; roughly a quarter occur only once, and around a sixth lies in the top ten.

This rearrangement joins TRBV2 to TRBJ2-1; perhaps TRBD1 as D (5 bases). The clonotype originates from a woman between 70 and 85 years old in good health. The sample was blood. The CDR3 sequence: CASSAGRPPYNEQFF. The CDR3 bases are TGTGCCAGCAGTGCAGGGCGCCCCCCTTACAATGAGCAGTTCTTC.